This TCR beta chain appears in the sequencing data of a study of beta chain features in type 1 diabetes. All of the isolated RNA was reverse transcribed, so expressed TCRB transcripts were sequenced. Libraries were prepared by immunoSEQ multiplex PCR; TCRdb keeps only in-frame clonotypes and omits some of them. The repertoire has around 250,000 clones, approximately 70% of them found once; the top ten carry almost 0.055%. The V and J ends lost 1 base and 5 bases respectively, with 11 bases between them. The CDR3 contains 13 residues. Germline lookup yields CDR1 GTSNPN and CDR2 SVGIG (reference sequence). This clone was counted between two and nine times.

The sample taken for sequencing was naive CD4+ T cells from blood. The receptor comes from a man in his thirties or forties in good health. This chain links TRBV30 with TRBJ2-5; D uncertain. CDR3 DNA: TGTGCCTGGAGTGGGGATAGCTACGAGACCCAGTACTTC. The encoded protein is CAWSGDSYETQYF.